This entry describes one T cell receptor (beta chain). Its antigen is unknown. Base qualities are not provided; no much larger clone lies one nucleotide away. The TCR beta CDR3 regions were amplified from RNA transcripts. The TCR CDR3 was subjected to a first round of RT-PCR using the HTBI primer set and the Qiagen OneStep RT-PCR kit. Libraries were constructed in a second round of multiplex PCR, after which size selection and purification were performed. Sequencing of the libraries was done on an Illumina HiSeq2000 using paired-end 100 bp reads. For the original study's pipeline: SOAPnuke was used to process the raw data, throwing out any read that contained adapters or uncalled bases, had a mean Phred below 15, or lacked an exact constant-primer or identifier match. High-quality paired reads were merged using COPE v1.2.5, and each unique nucleotide sequence was defined as a clonotype. MiTCR v1.1 was used to align clonotypes to the IMGT TRBV, TRBD and TRBJ reference segments. Analysis was restricted to V-J combinations with a frequency above 0.0001, which covered about 99% of repertoires. The TCS score was defined as the ratio of F50 (clonal expansion) to E x V (chaos), calculated using BLOSUM62-based TCRdist between CDR3 peptides within each V-J. Welch's t-statistics and random forest reduced fewer than 600 V-J features to fewer than 15, which were used in a naive Bayes classifier (R e1071). The Morisita-Horn index was used to measure how similar the thyroid and blood repertoires were. TCRdb ran its own pipeline on the public reads, namely fastp trimming at Q25 and MiXCR clone calling, and kept in-frame beta chains. Every entry covers one CDR3 protein and lists the most common genes and DNA from its rows. These V and J calls are TCRdb output, not the study's own analysis. The sample table lists roughly 500,000 distinct CDR3 sequences, about half of them with a count of one. The top ten constitute 15% to 20% of the sample.

This entry belongs to a study of T cells in Graves' hyperthyroidism and ophthalmopathy (dated by TCRdb to 2018 to 2020). Turning to the overall study: To identify distinguishing TCR V-J signatures, a discovery cohort of around 98 patients was used, comprising 43 with Graves' ophthalmopathy and about 59 with stable Graves' hyperthyroidism. In about 6 Graves' hyperthyroidism patients, the study also compared T-cell repertoires from thyroid tissue with T-cell repertoires from blood. The paper describes TCR Vbeta CDR3 sequencing of around 140 peripheral blood samples, made up of 40 to 45 ophthalmopathy patients, roughly 75 hyperthyroidism patients and some 17 progressor patients. The 100 discovery patients were randomly split 7:3 into training and test sets. An independent validation cohort of 18 to 20 hyperthyroidism patients and approximately 15 patients who later progressed to ophthalmopathy tested prospective prediction of ophthalmopathy. After blood sampling, hyperthyroidism patients were treated with methimazole at a starting dose of 30 mg daily, and ophthalmopathy patients were treated with high-dose intravenous methylprednisolone. Study-wide findings and limitations: In validation, progression to ophthalmopathy was predicted by the model with 55% to 71% sensitivity and roughly 76% specificity, a median of about 6.8 months before onset. A model built on a 13 V-J signature distinguished ophthalmopathy from stable hyperthyroidism, reaching around 88% sensitivity and 81.08% specificity in cross-validation and 80%/75% in testing. Blood samples also contained most of the expanded thyroid clonotypes (frequency above 0.001), which suggests that blood repertoires may reflect thyroid immune responses. Sample size was not statistically predetermined, and blinding of investigators to group allocation was not performed.

The V and J ends are trimmed by 3 bases and 11 bases, leaving 14 bases between them. Measured from the cysteine to the phenylalanine, the CDR3 is 13 residues long. Only CDR3 DNA remains: 39 bases, in frame from the first base. Patients with uncontrolled infections, other autoimmune diseases, pregnancy or lactation were excluded. Clinical symptoms, serum thyroxine and TRAb, thyroid ultrasound, and orbital computed tomography formed the basis for the diagnoses. Total RNA was extracted using Trizol reagent, and RNA quality was assessed on an Agilent 2100 Bioanalyzer. Sequencing used peripheral blood or thyroid tissue (not recorded which). The sequence was collected from an adult woman with Graves' disease, either hyperthyroidism or ophthalmopathy (not recorded which). In this chain, TRBV12-3 or TRBV12-4 is recombined with TRBJ1-5, with TRBD1 tentatively as D gene (5 bases match). The nucleotide sequence reads as follows: TGTGCCAGCAGTTTTAGGGGACGGGAGACCCAGCATTTT. Protein translation: CASSFRGRETQHF.